These 23 T cell receptor beta chains share one sample of origin, sequenced in a study of blood T cell repertoires in COVID-19. Sequencing used immunoSEQ multiplex PCR; TCRdb keeps in-frame clones, though not all of them. Here the sample spans roughly 200,000 clones, around 80% being singletons. Sequenced sample: peripheral blood. All receptors come from a woman aged 40-49 years with COVID-19, enrolled during active disease.

The chain carries TRBV7-2 and TRBJ2-7, with a possible D match to TRBD1 (6 bases). Per the germline V gene, CDR1 is SGHTA and CDR2 is FQGNSA. Trimming cost V 5 bases and J 2 bases, with 13 bases left between them. This CDR3 region has 14 residues. The CDR3 loop reads CASSPQTGPYEQYF. CDR3 in DNA: TGTGCCAGCAGCCCTCAGACAGGACCCTACGAGCAGTACTTC.

There are a few counts of this clone. This chain links TRBV3-1 (or the pseudogene TRBV3-2) with TRBJ2-5; weak D call: TRBD2 (7 bases). The CDR3 runs 15 residues. CDR1 is LGHDT and CDR2 is YNNKEL in the germline V gene (reference sequence). Trimming pared 4 bases from V and 5 bases from J, leaving 17 bases between. DNA for the CDR3: TGTGCCAGCAGCCGAGAGGGGGAGGGTCGGGAGACCCAGTACTTC. This codes for CASSREGEGRETQYF.

J is TRBJ1-5 and V is TRBV27; D is uncertain. The CDR3 consists of 15 residues. Germline loops: CDR1 MNHEY, CDR2 SMNVEV (reference sequence). V lost 2 bases and J lost 0, with 8 bases in between. The DNA of the CDR3 is TGTGCCAGCAGTTTAATGGTACATAGCAATCAGCCCCAGCATTTT. It codes for CASSLMVHSNQPQHF.

The rearrangement uses TRBV5-1 and TRBJ2-5; 9 bases align to TRBD1. V gave up 5 bases and J gave up 1 base; unmatched junction bases: 9. The CDR3 sequence is 16 residues long. The germline gives CDR1 SGHRS, CDR2 YFSETQ. The CDR3 loop is CASRYFPTGGQETQYF. Here the CDR3 DNA reads TGCGCCAGCAGGTATTTCCCGACAGGGGGCCAAGAGACCCAGTACTTC.

This chain joins TRBV18 and TRBJ1-1; TRBD1 might be the D (5 bases). The CDR3 contains 14 residues. Germline V gene lookup returns CDR1 KGHSH and CDR2 LQKENI. Trimming took off 4 bases at V and 1 base at J, with 10 bases between the two ends. CDR3 DNA: TGTGCCAGCTCACAAGGGCAGGGGAACACTGAAGCTTTCTTT. Its translation: CASSQGQGNTEAFF.

The chain employs TRBV2 and TRBJ1-3; a possible D gene is TRBD1 (6 bases). This CDR3 has 13 amino acids. CDR1 and CDR2 from the germline V gene are SNHLY and FYNNEI. V shed 2 bases and J shed 6 bases, with 8 bases lying between them. The DNA of the CDR3 is TGTGCCAGCAGTGAACAGGGGTTAAACACCATATATTTT. This encodes CASSEQGLNTIYF.

The chain has TRBV27 and TRBJ2-7; TRBD1 is a possible D gene (5 bases). Germline V gene sequence: CDR1 MNHEY, CDR2 SMNVEV (reference sequence). The CDR3 is 13 residues long. V lost 3 bases and J lost 6, with 12 bases in between. CDR3 sequence reads: CASSFAGSGEQYF. DNA for the CDR3: TGTGCCAGCAGTTTCGCAGGGTCAGGCGAGCAGTACTTC.

The V and J genes are TRBV5-1 and TRBJ1-1; 12 bases match TRBD1. V shed 2 bases and J 8 bases; nucleotides not matched to a gene: 4. The CDR3 extends over 14 amino acids. Germline CDR1 SGHRS, CDR2 YFSETQ. CDR3 sequence: CASSFFGTGGEAFF. CDR3 nucleotide sequence: TGCGCCAGCAGCTTCTTCGGGACAGGGGGCGAAGCTTTCTTT.

The J gene is TRBJ2-1, the V gene TRBV28, with D unresolved. The germline V gene encodes CDR1 MDHEN and CDR2 SYDVKM. This CDR3 has 13 residues. V was pared by 7 bases and J by 9 bases, with 16 bases between. The CDR3 reads CASTFLSYGEQFF. CDR3 DNA sequence: TGTGCCAGCACGTTCTTGAGTTACGGTGAGCAGTTCTTC.

The V gene is TRBV10-1, the J gene TRBJ1-1; possible D gene TRBD1, 5 bases. CDR3 size: 15 residues. Germline V gene lookup returns CDR1 WNHNN and CDR2 SYGVQD (reference sequence). V was cut by 6 bases and J by 1 base, with 15 bases left in between. For the CDR3, the DNA is TGCGCCAGCAGGGACACCGGACACCCGAACACTGAAGCTTTCTTT. Protein: CASRDTGHPNTEAFF.

This clone has more than one count but fewer than ten. V is TRBV7-3 and J is TRBJ2-1; 10 bases match TRBD1. The V gene end was trimmed by 4 bases and the J gene end by 7 bases; junction bases not matched to a gene: 7. The germline V gene encodes CDR1 SGHTA and CDR2 FQGTGA. The CDR3 is made up of 15 amino acids. As DNA, the CDR3 is TGTGCCAGCAGCTCGGACAGGGGGATTAATAATGAGCAGTTCTTC. It specifies CASSSDRGINNEQFF.

V and J are TRBV3-1 (or the pseudogene TRBV3-2) and TRBJ1-2; 9 bases align to TRBD1. The germline V gene encodes CDR1 LGHDT and CDR2 YNNKEL (reference sequence). V lost 7 bases and J lost 7; bases outside the gene matches: 7. The CDR3 spans 13 residues. CDR3 DNA: TGTGCCAGCACCCAGACAGGGGGAAGTGGCTACACCTTC. It encodes CASTQTGGSGYTF.

The V call is TRBV19, the J call TRBJ1-1; 7 nucleotides agree with TRBD1. Trimming took 2 bases from V and 1 from J; bases not matched to a gene: 4. The germline gives CDR1 LNHDA, CDR2 SQIVND (reference sequence). The CDR3 consists of 15 residues. CDR3 in amino acids: CASSITDRANTEAFF. The CDR3, as DNA: TGTGCCAGTAGTATAACCGACAGGGCGAACACTGAAGCTTTCTTT.

This chain links TRBV11-2 with TRBJ2-5; the D gene is possibly TRBD2 (7 bases). CDR1 is SGHAT and CDR2 is FQNNGV in the germline V gene. The CDR3 runs 16 residues. V lost 3 bases and J 1 base, leaving 15 bases between the germline ends. The CDR3 sequence is CASSFLRGGSQETQYF. CDR3 in DNA: TGTGCCAGCAGCTTTTTGAGGGGGGGAAGCCAAGAGACCCAGTACTTC. Supplemented by reference TRBV11-2 and TRBJ2-5, the full variable domain reads EAGVAQSPRYKIIEKRQSVAFWCNPISGHATLYWYQQILGQGPKLLIQFQNNGVVDDSQLPKDRFSAERLKGVDSTLKIQPAKLEDSAVYLCASSFLRGGSQETQYFGPGTRLLVL.

The rearrangement joins TRBV7-9 to TRBJ1-1, with 7 nucleotides matching TRBD1. J gave up 6 bases and V 2 bases, and 3 bases lay outside the gene matches. The germline V gene has CDR1 SEHNR and CDR2 FQNEAQ (reference sequence). This CDR3 is 13 amino acids long. As DNA, the CDR3 is TGTGCCAGCAGCTTACAACAGGGGCCTGAAGCTTTCTTT. Translation: CASSLQQGPEAFF.

This chain uses TRBV6-5 with TRBJ2-7, with TRBD1 as a possible D gene (6 bases). From germline, CDR1 is MNHEY and CDR2 SVGAGI. V lost 2 bases, J lost 1 base, and 12 bases lay in between. The CDR3 is 15 residues long. CDR3 DNA sequence: TGTGCCAGCAGTTACGTCGGGACAAATTCCTACGAGCAGTACTTC. Protein sequence: CASSYVGTNSYEQYF.

V gene TRBV5-5 combines with J gene TRBJ1-3, with D possibly TRBD1 on 6 matching bases. V shed 4 bases and J shed 4 bases, with 9 bases lying between them. CDR1 is SGHKS, CDR2 YYEKEE, per germline (reference sequence). This CDR3 has 13 amino acids. CDR3 nucleotides: TGTGCCAGCAGCACGGGACAAGGAAACACCATATATTTT. As protein: CASSTGQGNTIYF.

This clone was found once. The chain uses TRBV7-9 and TRBJ1-1; 8 nucleotides match TRBD1. The CDR3 has 16 residues. V lost 5 bases to trimming and J lost 0 bases; unmatched junction nucleotides: 8. Germline CDR1 is SEHNR and CDR2 is FQNEAQ (reference sequence). CDR3 DNA sequence: TGTGCCAGCAGCCCTAGGACAGGGAGTATGAACACTGAAGCTTTCTTT. Translation: CASSPRTGSMNTEAFF. Combining the CDR3 with reference TRBV7-9 and TRBJ1-1 gives the whole variable domain DTGVSQNPRHKITKRGQNVTFRCDPISEHNRLYWYRQTLGQGPEFLTYFQNEAQLEKSRLLSDRFSAERPKGSFSTLEIQRTEQGDSAMYLCASSPRTGSMNTEAFFGQGTRLTVV.

This clone was picked up many times. The chain links TRBV6-1 to TRBJ1-3; D uncertain. The CDR3 has 14 residues. Per germline, CDR1 MNHNS and CDR2 SASEGT. V lost 1 base and J 1 base, leaving 5 bases between the germline ends. The CDR3: CASSEDRSGNTIYF. DNA of the CDR3: TGTGCCAGCAGTGAAGACAGATCTGGAAACACCATATATTTT.

V and J are TRBV19 and TRBJ1-5, with TRBD1 matching 7 bases. The CDR3 consists of 15 residues. Germline V gives CDR1 LNHDA, CDR2 SQIVND (reference sequence). Trimming removed 6 bases from V and 2 bases from J; junction bases left unmatched: 7. CDR3 in amino acids: CASRKGAQGNQPQHF. CDR3 bases: TGTGCCAGTAGGAAGGGGGCTCAAGGCAATCAGCCCCAGCATTTT. Full variable domain (rest looked up from reference TRBV19 and TRBJ1-5): DGGITQSPKYLFRKEGQNVTLSCEQNLNHDAMYWYRQDPGQGLRLIYYSQIVNDFQKGDIAEGYSVSREKKESFPLTVTSAQKNPTAFYLCASRKGAQGNQPQHFGDGTRLSIL.

The chain is built from TRBV12-3 or TRBV12-4 and TRBJ1-1, with D perhaps TRBD1 (5 bases). Trimming shortened V by 5 bases and J by 4 bases, and 11 bases separated the two germline ends. CDR3 size: 13 residues. Here the CDR3 reads CASSLKTATEAFF. The CDR3 DNA reads TGTGCCAGCAGTCTCAAGACAGCCACTGAAGCTTTCTTT.

The chain uses TRBV4-1 and TRBJ1-6, with a tentative D call TRBD1 (6 bases). The germline gives CDR1 MGHRA, CDR2 YSYEKL. V lost 1 base, J lost 4 bases, and 17 bases lay in between. The CDR3 has 18 amino acids. The CDR3 DNA reads TGCGCCAGCAGCCAAGGCGCGGACAGCAAGGTTTATAATTCACCCCTCCACTTT. This encodes CASSQGADSKVYNSPLHF.

The CDR3 sequence is CASSLKTGRNNQPQHF. CDR3 in DNA: TGTGCCAGCAGTTTAAAGACAGGGCGGAACAATCAGCCCCAGCATTTT. This rearrangement joins TRBV27 to TRBJ1-5; 7 bases are shared with TRBD1. This CDR3 has 16 amino acids. V shed 2 bases, J shed 3 bases, and the junction held 7 bases outside the gene matches. Germline CDR1 and CDR2: MNHEY and SMNVEV (reference sequence).